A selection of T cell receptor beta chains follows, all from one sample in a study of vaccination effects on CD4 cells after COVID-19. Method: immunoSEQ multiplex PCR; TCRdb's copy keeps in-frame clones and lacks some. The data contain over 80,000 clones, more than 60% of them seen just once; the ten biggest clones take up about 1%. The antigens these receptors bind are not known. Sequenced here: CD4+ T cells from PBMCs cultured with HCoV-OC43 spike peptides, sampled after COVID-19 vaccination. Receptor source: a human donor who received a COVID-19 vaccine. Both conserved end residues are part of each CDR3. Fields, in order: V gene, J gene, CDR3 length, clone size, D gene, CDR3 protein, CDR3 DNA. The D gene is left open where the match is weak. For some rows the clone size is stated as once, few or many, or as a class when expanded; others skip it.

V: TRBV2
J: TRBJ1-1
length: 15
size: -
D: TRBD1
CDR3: CASSVDRGVNTEAFF
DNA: TGTGCCAGCAGCGTAGACAGGGGGGTGAACACTGAAGCTTTCTTT

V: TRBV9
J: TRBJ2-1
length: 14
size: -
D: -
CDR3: CASTRLDSYNEQFF
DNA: TGTGCCAGCACGAGACTAGATTCCTACAATGAGCAGTTCTTC

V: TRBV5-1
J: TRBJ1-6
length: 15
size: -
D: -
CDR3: CASSLGDSRDSPLHF
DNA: TGCGCCAGCAGCTTGGGCGACAGTAGGGATTCACCCCTCCACTTT

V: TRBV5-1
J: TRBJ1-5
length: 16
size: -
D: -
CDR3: CASSPGGLAGNQPQHF
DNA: TGCGCCAGCAGCCCGGGGGGGTTAGCGGGCAATCAGCCCCAGCATTTT

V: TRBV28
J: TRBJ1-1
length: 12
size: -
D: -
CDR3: CASSLRNTEAFF
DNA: TGTGCCAGCAGTTTGAGGAACACTGAAGCTTTCTTT

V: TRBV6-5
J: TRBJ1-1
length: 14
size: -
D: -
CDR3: CASSYSISNTEAFF
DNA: TGTGCCAGCAGTTACTCGATCTCGAACACTGAAGCTTTCTTT

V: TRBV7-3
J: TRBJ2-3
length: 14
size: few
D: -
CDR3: CASSRDLSTDTQYF
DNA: TGTGCCAGCAGCCGGGACCTTAGCACAGATACGCAGTATTTT

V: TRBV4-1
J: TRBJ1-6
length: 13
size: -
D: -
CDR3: CASSQTGNSPLHF
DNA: TGCGCCAGCAGCCAAACAGGGAATTCACCCCTCCACTTT

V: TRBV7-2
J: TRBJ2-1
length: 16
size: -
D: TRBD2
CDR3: CASSPSGGSSYNEQFF
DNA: TGTGCCAGCAGCCCTAGCGGGGGGAGCTCCTACAATGAGCAGTTCTTC

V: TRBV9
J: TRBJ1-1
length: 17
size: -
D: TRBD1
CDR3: CASSVGQGLEMNTEAFF
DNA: TGTGCCAGCAGCGTAGGACAGGGGCTTGAGATGAACACTGAAGCTTTCTTT